A selection of T cell receptor beta chains follows, all from one sample in a study of T cell responses to AZD1222 COVID-19 vaccine. This table comes from immunoSEQ multiplex PCR, and its TCRdb copy is limited to in-frame clones, with some not included. Of fewer than 120,000 clones in the sample, about 85% were seen once. The source material was peripheral blood, sampled on day 0 of AZD1222 vaccination. The source is an adult in good health. Each CDR3 is given with its conserved first and last residue. For some rows the clone size is stated as once, few or many, or as a class when expanded; others skip it.

abundance	v_gene	j_gene	CDR3aa
NA	TRBV7-2	TRBJ1-1	CASSIMPGTEAFF
NA	TRBV3-1/TRBV3-2	TRBJ2-1	CASSHGIRESNEQFF
many	TRBV7-6	TRBJ2-7	CASSLDETSGGEQYF
NA	TRBV28	TRBJ1-1	CASSSPSSNTEAFF
NA	TRBV20-1	TRBJ2-4	CSAKPGNIQYF
few	TRBV7-2	TRBJ2-5	CASSLSGALTWETQYF
NA	TRBV6-1	TRBJ2-5	CASSEALQAYRETQYF
NA	TRBV7-9	TRBJ2-2	CASSLAGPGELFF
NA	TRBV15	TRBJ2-6	CATSRVKVRDVLTF
NA	TRBV11-2	TRBJ2-7	CASRGRGLHEQYF
NA	TRBV27	TRBJ1-4	CASSSKPRTGAHEKLFF
few	TRBV5-4	TRBJ1-2	CASSTLTGTYGYTF
NA	TRBV7-3	TRBJ2-7	CASSSGLAGGTQYF
once	TRBV11-2	TRBJ1-1	CASSPWRGTEAFF
NA	TRBV9	TRBJ2-3	CASSPNPGLGPSTDTQYF
NA	TRBV9	TRBJ1-1	CASSRQGAGTEAFF
few	TRBV5-8	TRBJ1-3	CASSFRAKGGTIYF
NA	TRBV28	TRBJ1-1	CASSLGTGAVRGFF
NA	TRBV4-3	TRBJ2-2	CASRRVNTGELFF
NA	TRBV7-9	TRBJ2-1	CASSLSGEQFF
NA	TRBV3-1/TRBV3-2	TRBJ1-5	CASSQHQAAGQPQHF
NA	TRBV10-3	TRBJ2-7	CAISENRGREQYF
NA	TRBV19	TRBJ1-3	CASSIDPALYSGNTIYF
NA	TRBV11-2	TRBJ2-3	CASSFPGSTDTQYF
NA	TRBV18	TRBJ2-7	CASSPGQGQSFEQYF
once	TRBV18	TRBJ2-1	CASSPLQGTNNEQFF
NA	TRBV2	TRBJ2-5	CASSRGRGETQYF
NA	TRBV7-9	TRBJ1-1	CASTPGSFRTEAFF
NA	TRBV9	TRBJ2-3	CASSLRLLAGVGADTQYF
NA	TRBV7-2	TRBJ1-4	CASSRDRVNEKLFF
NA	TRBV5-1	TRBJ2-5	CASSWNPGLGEETQYF
NA	TRBV27	TRBJ1-1	CASRRQGRGTEAFF
NA	TRBV5-6	TRBJ2-3	CASSRTSFSTDTQYF
NA	TRBV7-2	TRBJ1-1	CASSLGQGREAFF
few	TRBV2	TRBJ2-3	CASSPLRGGADTQYF
NA	TRBV29-1	TRBJ2-7	CSVEAAGQGYEQYF
few	TRBV7-2	TRBJ2-2	CAIDGQGAGTGELFF
NA	TRBV19	TRBJ1-4	CASRRTPGTTNEKLFF
NA	TRBV7-3	TRBJ1-2	CASSNGQGKIDGYTF
NA	TRBV15	TRBJ2-7	CATSRNRGFYEQYF
few	TRBV5-1	TRBJ2-2	CASRSGLAGSNTGELFF